These T cell receptor beta chains were read from a single sample in a study of T cell responses to AZD1222 COVID-19 vaccine. Sequenced by immunoSEQ multiplex PCR; TCRdb stores in-frame clones only, minus some. This sample has around 150,000 clones, with roughly 94% found just once. The sample in question was peripheral blood, obtained on day 0 of AZD1222 vaccination. The receptors here all came from an adult in good health. Each CDR3 is given without its conserved first and last residue.

>TRBJ2-1|13|TRBV15
ATSRGTSPNNEQF
>TRBJ1-2|12|TRBV5-1
ASSLSGGADGYT
>TRBJ1-1|12|TRBV23-1
ASSLGRENTEAF
>TRBJ1-2|13|TRBV4-2
ASKGRGERDYGYT
>TRBJ2-5|12|TRBV18
ASSPGTLGETQY
>TRBJ1-4|15|TRBV9
ASSVGLGDPIGEKLF
>TRBJ2-1|10|TRBV5-1
ASSEFFNEQF
>TRBJ1-1|12|TRBV7-9
ASRYRVSDTEAF
>TRBJ2-3|13|TRBV4-2
ASSQGDSTADTQY
>TRBJ2-1|16|TRBV5-4
ASSSVIRKGSLDNEQF
>TRBJ1-2|13|TRBV4-3
ASSQDHSRDYGYT